These T cell receptor beta chains were read from a single sample in a study of OX40 agonist ivuxolimab in advanced cancers. This table comes from immunoSEQ multiplex PCR, and its TCRdb copy is limited to in-frame clones, with some not included. The sample lists some 14,000 clones, around 65% occurring once. The sequencing here drew on CD4+ or CD8+ T cells sorted from blood, taken in a trial of the OX40 agonist ivuxolimab. These receptors came from an adult with an advanced solid tumor such as melanoma, head and neck, liver or kidney cancer. Both conserved end residues are part of each CDR3. D genes are given only for firm matches.

d_call	v_call	j_call	cdr3_aa
.	TRBV6-6	TRBJ2-5	CASSYSSGGQETQYF
TRBD2	TRBV6-5	TRBJ2-7	CASSYSSGGEQYF
.	TRBV2	TRBJ2-4	CASSQTEAKNIQYF
.	TRBV7-6	TRBJ1-4	CASSLGGDSTNEKLFF
.	TRBV7-9	TRBJ2-7	CASSLAKAGATYEQYF
TRBD2	TRBV30	TRBJ2-2	CASYRSQRGNTGELFF
.	TRBV4-1	TRBJ2-1	CASSRTRGSEQFF
.	TRBV5-4	TRBJ1-2	CASSLVGGPSIYGYTF
TRBD1	TRBV27	TRBJ2-7	CASSRGGNPYEQYF
.	TRBV5-5	TRBJ2-7	CASSLGLQGGYEQYF
.	TRBV4-3	TRBJ2-7	CASSHSWLQGGGEQYF
TRBD1	TRBV7-2	TRBJ2-3	CASSFDRGRSTDTQYF
.	TRBV10-1	TRBJ2-5	CASSESSAWGETQYF
.	TRBV9	TRBJ2-2	CASSENTGELFF
.	TRBV6-5	TRBJ1-2	CASSYGQGIYGYTF
TRBD1	TRBV27	TRBJ2-7	CASSLLTGASYEQYF
TRBD1	TRBV7-9	TRBJ2-5	CASSRPGGRETQYF
TRBD1	TRBV7-3	TRBJ2-2	CASSWTGGTGELFF
.	TRBV4-3	TRBJ1-6	CASSQAQLSPLHF
.	TRBV7-9	TRBJ2-6	CASSDRDKGSGANVLTF
.	TRBV27	TRBJ2-2	CASSFGVSGELFF
TRBD1	TRBV5-1	TRBJ2-2	CASSFLPGQGNTGELFF
.	TRBV11-3	TRBJ1-6	CASSLVPGSPLHF
.	TRBV29-1	TRBJ2-7	CSVEEVGSPYEQYF
.	TRBV7-2	TRBJ2-7	CASSLVKDEQYF
.	TRBV5-4	TRBJ1-2	CASSLFLAVAHYGYTF
.	TRBV4-1	TRBJ2-1	CASSQEGRAYNEQFF
.	TRBV7-8	TRBJ1-6	CASSWASSTSSYNSPLHF
.	TRBV2	TRBJ1-1	CASSDRPRRTEAFF
TRBD1	TRBV23-1	TRBJ2-3	CASARDRGLSTDTQYF
.	TRBV9	TRBJ2-3	CASSPRHISTDTQYF
TRBD2	TRBV6-5	TRBJ2-3	CASSYSPSGGSDTQYF
TRBD1	TRBV6-5	TRBJ1-2	CASSYSAGGEDYTF
.	TRBV5-4	TRBJ2-7	CASSPGTYEQYF
TRBD1	TRBV9	TRBJ1-1	CASSLGDSEAFF
TRBD2	TRBV4-2	TRBJ2-4	CASSQLAGGYNIQYF
.	TRBV7-9	TRBJ2-5	CASSFLGSAETQYF
.	TRBV7-9	TRBJ1-1	CASSYPERGNTEAFF
TRBD2	TRBV2	TRBJ2-5	CASSDGLAGEAETQYF
.	TRBV9	TRBJ2-2	CASSVMGAGELFF
TRBD2	TRBV9	TRBJ2-1	CASSVGGGEGNEQFF